Following are 32 T cell receptor beta chains from one sample sequenced in a study of OX40 agonist ivuxolimab in advanced cancers. Measured with immunoSEQ multiplex PCR; TCRdb has only the in-frame clones, and not every one. There are over 55,000 clones in the sample; approximately 94% occur only once, and about a sixth lies in the top ten. The material sequenced was CD4+ or CD8+ T cells sorted from blood, taken in a trial of the OX40 agonist ivuxolimab. These receptors came from an adult with an advanced solid tumor such as melanoma, head and neck, liver or kidney cancer.

The chain combines TRBV7-8 with TRBJ2-5; weak D call: TRBD1 (6 bases). CDR3 length: 17 residues. V was clipped by 1 base and J by 1 base, with 16 bases between them. The germline CDR1 and CDR2 sequences are SGHVS and FQNEAQ. The CDR3 spells CASSLGTAYEIQETQYF. The CDR3 nucleotides are TGTGCCAGCAGCTTAGGGACAGCGTACGAAATCCAAGAGACCCAGTACTTC.

J is TRBJ2-7 and V is TRBV4-1; 8 bases agree with TRBD1. The CDR3 contains 16 residues. With V trimmed by 1 base and J by 0 bases, 5 bases remained unmatched. Looked up from germline, CDR1 is MGHRA and CDR2 is YSYEKL. DNA of the CDR3: TGCGCCAGCAGCCAAGTGACAGGGGCGAGCTCCTACGAGCAGTACTTC. Protein product: CASSQVTGASSYEQYF.

This clone was seen only once. V is TRBV19 and J is TRBJ2-3, with D possibly TRBD1 on 6 matching bases. The CDR3 loop spans 15 amino acids. Trimming left V 8 bases short and J 0 bases short, with 15 bases between. The germline V gene has CDR1 LNHDA and CDR2 SQIVND (reference sequence). CDR3 sequence (DNA): TGTGCCAGTCCCCCTTCAGGGGTTAGCACAGATACGCAGTATTTT. This encodes CASPPSGVSTDTQYF.

The J gene is TRBJ2-7, the V gene TRBV29-1; D is unclear. The CDR3 is made up of 15 amino acids. Per germline, CDR1 SQVTM and CDR2 ANQGSEA. Trimming removed 3 bases at V and 3 bases at J, with 18 bases between. In nucleotides, the CDR3 is TGCAGCGTTGAGGTTGGCCCCTCGGAGTACTACGAGCAGTACTTC. This codes for CSVEVGPSEYYEQYF.

The V call is TRBV6-5, the J call TRBJ1-2; D is perhaps TRBD1 (5 bases). Trimming cost V 0 bases and J 5 bases, with 13 bases left between them. The CDR3 contains 15 residues. Germline CDR1 reads MNHEY; CDR2 reads SVGAGI. The CDR3 region has the DNA TGTGCCAGCAGTTACTCGAGCGACAGCATATATGGCTACACCTTC. Amino acid sequence: CASSYSSDSIYGYTF.

The V call is TRBV19, the J call TRBJ2-2; D may be TRBD2 (6 bases). This CDR3 comprises 14 residues. Between the trimmed V and J ends, which lost 0 bases and 5 bases, there was a span of 7 bases. The germline CDR1 and CDR2 sequences are LNHDA and SQIVND (reference sequence). DNA of the CDR3: TGTGCCAGTAGTATAGATGGGGGGACCGGGGAGCTGTTTTTT. It is translated as CASSIDGGTGELFF. Full variable domain (outside the CDR3, taken from reference TRBV19 and TRBJ2-2): DGGITQSPKYLFRKEGQNVTLSCEQNLNHDAMYWYRQDPGQGLRLIYYSQIVNDFQKGDIAEGYSVSREKKESFPLTVTSAQKNPTAFYLCASSIDGGTGELFFGEGSRLTVL.

This sequence joins TRBV7-9 and TRBJ1-1, with D possibly matching TRBD1 (6 bases). The CDR3 sequence is 11 residues long. The germline V gene has CDR1 SEHNR and CDR2 FQNEAQ (reference sequence). The V end lost 5 bases, the J end lost 7 bases, and 8 bases lay between the germline ends. The chain's CDR3 is CASSVQGEAFF. The CDR3 DNA reads as TGTGCCAGCAGCGTACAGGGTGAAGCTTTCTTT.

The CDR3 is CASSVGRRGGLAGQEETQYF. For the CDR3, the DNA is TGTGCCAGCAGCGTAGGTAGGCGGGGGGGACTAGCGGGCCAAGAAGAGACCCAGTACTTC. J is TRBJ2-5 and V is TRBV9; 12 bases are shared with TRBD2. V shed 0 bases, J shed 3 bases, and the junction held 15 bases outside the gene matches. This CDR3 is built from 20 residues. Germline CDR1 reads SGDLS; CDR2 reads YYNGEE.

The chain carries TRBV7-9 and TRBJ1-1; D may be TRBD1 (5 bases). V was pared by 5 bases and J by 6 bases, with 16 bases between. Germline assignment: CDR1 SEHNR and CDR2 FQNEAQ (reference sequence). This CDR3 comprises 14 residues. CDR3 nucleotide sequence: TGTGCCAGCAGCCCCTCAGGGCAGGGCGCTGAAGCTTTCTTT. Protein sequence: CASSPSGQGAEAFF.

This clone is medium-sized in the sample. The chain employs TRBV6-1 and TRBJ1-2; 8 positions match TRBD1. The germline gives CDR1 MNHNS, CDR2 SASEGT. CDR3 length equals 15 residues. Germline trimming cut 5 bases from V and 4 bases from J; bases unmatched to any gene: 9. The CDR3 sequence is CASSPSTGVAYGYTF. CDR3 coding DNA: TGTGCCAGCAGTCCATCGACAGGGGTGGCCTATGGCTACACCTTC.

The count of this clone is one. V gene TRBV7-3 combines with J gene TRBJ1-3, with a tentative D call TRBD1 (5 bases). The CDR3 is made up of 16 amino acids. In germline, CDR1 is SGHTA, CDR2 FQGTGA. Deletions cut 7 bases from V and 0 bases from J, with 16 bases between. The CDR3 sequence is CASTDGGVFSGNTIYF. CDR3 nucleotide sequence: TGTGCCAGCACCGATGGGGGGGTTTTCTCTGGAAACACCATATATTTT.

The chain links TRBV5-6 to TRBJ1-4; TRBD1 is a possible D gene (6 bases). Deletions cut 3 bases from V and 7 bases from J, with 16 bases between. The CDR3 is 15 residues long. The germline gives CDR1 SGHDT, CDR2 YYEEEE. As DNA, the CDR3 is TGTGCCAGCAGCTGGCAGGGGAGGCTGCCTGAAAAACTGTTTTTT. It encodes CASSWQGRLPEKLFF.

This chain links TRBV29-1 with TRBJ2-7, with 7 bases fitting TRBD1. The CDR3 is 15 amino acids. Trimming cost V 0 bases and J 4 bases; bases outside gene matches: 9. Per the germline V gene, CDR1 is SQVTM and CDR2 is ANQGSEA. CDR3 in amino acids: CSVEEETGEIYEQYF. CDR3 sequence (DNA): TGCAGCGTTGAAGAAGAAACAGGGGAAATATACGAGCAGTACTTC.

The chain carries TRBV6-5 and TRBJ2-1; TRBD2 matches 13 bases. Per the germline V gene, CDR1 is MNHEY and CDR2 is SVGAGI. V dropped 6 bases and J dropped 6; count of bases not matched to a gene: 5. The CDR3 length is 15 residues. CDR3 amino acids: CASSPGTSGANEQFF. The CDR3 region has the DNA TGTGCCAGCAGCCCCGGGACTAGCGGGGCCAATGAGCAGTTCTTC.

The chain has TRBV5-1 and TRBJ2-1; 7 nucleotides agree with TRBD1. The CDR3 runs to 14 residues. Germline V lookup: CDR1 SGHRS, CDR2 YFSETQ. Trimming removed 0 bases from V and 4 bases from J; junction bases left unmatched: 1. The CDR3 loop reads CASSLGQGYNEQFF. In nucleotides, the CDR3 is TGCGCCAGCAGCTTGGGACAGGGTTACAATGAGCAGTTCTTC.

The V gene is TRBV7-9, the J gene TRBJ2-7; possibly TRBD1 for D (5 bases). The V end lost 2 bases, the J end lost 2 bases, and 13 bases lay between the germline ends. The CDR3 runs 15 residues. Germline CDR1 reads SEHNR; CDR2 reads FQNEAQ (reference sequence). The CDR3 here is CASSLNNRSPYEQYF. The CDR3, as DNA: TGTGCCAGCAGCTTAAATAACAGGAGCCCCTACGAGCAGTACTTC. The whole variable domain, filled in from reference TRBV7-9 and TRBJ2-7, reads DTGVSQNPRHKITKRGQNVTFRCDPISEHNRLYWYRQTLGQGPEFLTYFQNEAQLEKSRLLSDRFSAERPKGSFSTLEIQRTEQGDSAMYLCASSLNNRSPYEQYFGPGTRLTVT.

This clone was counted a few times. V gene TRBV27 combines with J gene TRBJ1-1, with 7 bases aligning to TRBD1. Germline CDR1 MNHEY, CDR2 SMNVEV (reference sequence). V gave up 2 bases and J gave up 8 bases; unmatched junction bases: 5. CDR3 length: 13 residues. The chain's CDR3 is CASSLDRVTEAFF. CDR3 DNA sequence: TGTGCCAGCAGTTTAGACAGGGTGACAGAAGCTTTCTTT.

V usage is TRBV2 and J usage is TRBJ2-1; 9 bases agree with TRBD2. There are 15 residues in the CDR3. Trimming at V came to 6 bases and at J to 7 bases, leaving 10 bases not matched to a gene. CDR1 SNHLY and CDR2 FYNNEI come from the germline V gene. The CDR3 bases are TGTGCCAGCAGAGGACCGGGACTAGCAATAAATGAGCAGTTCTTC. It yields the protein CASRGPGLAINEQFF.

The chain links TRBV19 to TRBJ1-5; 8 bases fit TRBD1. The CDR3 covers 15 residues. Germline assignment: CDR1 LNHDA and CDR2 SQIVND (reference sequence). With 1 base clipped from V and 5 bases from J, the junction kept 4 bases outside the gene matches. DNA for the CDR3: TGTGCCAGTAGTATAGCGGGGACAGGCCATCAGCCCCAGCATTTT. It translates to CASSIAGTGHQPQHF.

Concerning this clone itself: Other nucleotide sequences in the sample specify the same CDR3. The J gene is TRBJ2-7, the V gene TRBV7-2; the D call may be TRBD1 or TRBD2 (5 bases each). The CDR3 consists of 14 residues. Looked up from germline, CDR1 is SGHTA and CDR2 is FQGNSA. V was trimmed by 5 bases and J by 3 bases, leaving 14 bases between them. CDR3 sequence: CASSPGTGSYEQYF. The DNA for the CDR3 is TGTGCCAGCAGCCCGGGGACGGGAAGCTACGAGCAGTACTTC.

The chain has TRBV27 and TRBJ1-1; D remains ambiguous. CDR1 and CDR2 from the germline V gene are MNHEY and SMNVEV (reference sequence). This CDR3 contains 11 residues. V lost 3 bases and J 7 bases, leaving 6 bases between the germline ends. Written as DNA, the CDR3 is TGTGCCAGCAGTTTGGGCCGTGAAGCTTTCTTT. This encodes CASSLGREAFF.

The chain joins TRBV9 to TRBJ1-2; 9 bases map to TRBD1. CDR3 size: 17 residues. Germline lookup yields CDR1 SGDLS and CDR2 YYNGEE. J lost 8 bases, V lost 0 bases, and 14 bases had no gene match. The CDR3 DNA reads TGTGCCAGCAGCGTAGTCGTCGGGTGGGACAGGGCCCACGGCTACACCTTC. Encoded protein: CASSVVVGWDRAHGYTF.

The V and J genes are TRBV9 and TRBJ2-1, with TRBD2 as a possible D gene (6 bases). Trimming removed 1 base at V and 8 bases at J, with 13 bases between. The CDR3 sequence is 14 residues long. CDR1 and CDR2 (germline): SGDLS, YYNGEE. This chain's CDR3 is CASSVSGGEDEQFF. Here the CDR3 DNA reads TGTGCCAGCAGCGTATCAGGCGGGGAGGATGAGCAGTTCTTC.

The chain recombines TRBV9 with TRBJ2-7, with 8 bases matching TRBD1. The V gene end was trimmed by 3 bases and the J gene end by 4 bases; junction bases not matched to a gene: 3. Per germline, CDR1 SGDLS and CDR2 YYNGEE. CDR3 length: 13 residues. The CDR3 protein is CASSDDRGYEQYF. CDR3 DNA: TGTGCCAGCAGCGACGACAGGGGTTACGAGCAGTACTTC.

The chain combines TRBV10-1 with TRBJ2-7; D call uncertain. Germline V CDR1 and CDR2: WNHNN, SYGVQD (reference sequence). Trimming shortened V by 0 bases and J by 2 bases, and 8 bases separated the two germline ends. This CDR3 contains 14 residues. CDR3 nucleotides: TGCGCCAGCAGTGAGTCGTACCTCCCCTACGAGCAGTACTTC. Amino acid sequence: CASSESYLPYEQYF.

The rearrangement joins TRBV15 to TRBJ2-1; 9 nucleotides align to TRBD1. With 1 base clipped from V and 2 bases from J, the junction kept 3 bases outside the gene matches. This CDR3 is built from 16 residues. Germline CDR1 LNHNV, CDR2 YYDKDF (reference sequence). CDR3 sequence: CATSRVGDRAYNEQFF. The DNA of the CDR3 is TGTGCCACCAGCAGAGTGGGGGACAGGGCCTACAATGAGCAGTTCTTC.

The gene calls are TRBV5-6 and TRBJ2-7, with 7 bases lining up with TRBD1. The trim removed 3 bases at V and 3 bases at J, leaving 3 bases unmatched. The CDR3 has 13 amino acids. The germline gives CDR1 SGHDT, CDR2 YYEEEE. CDR3 sequence: CASSSNRGYEQYF. CDR3 nucleotide sequence: TGTGCCAGCAGCTCCAACAGGGGCTACGAGCAGTACTTC.

The rearrangement joins TRBV5-1 to TRBJ2-7; 9 nucleotides match TRBD1. Germline V gene data show CDR1 as SGHRS and CDR2 as YFSETQ. This CDR3 spans 14 amino acids. V shed 0 bases, J shed 5 bases, and the junction held 3 bases outside the gene matches. The CDR3 reads CASSLEGTGNEQYF. CDR3 DNA: TGCGCCAGCAGCTTGGAGGGGACAGGGAACGAGCAGTACTTC.

This rearrangement joins TRBV7-6 to TRBJ2-7; TRBD1 agrees at 9 bases. CDR3 length: 14 residues. Germline lookup yields CDR1 SGHVS and CDR2 FNYEAQ. J lost 6 bases, V lost 5 bases, and 8 bases had no gene match. As DNA, the CDR3 is TGTGCCAGCAGCGTAACAGGGGGCTGGGGCGAGCAGTACTTC. It encodes CASSVTGGWGEQYF.

J is TRBJ2-7 and V is TRBV7-9; D is tentatively TRBD1 or TRBD2 (6 bases each). The CDR3 runs to 15 residues. Germline V gene lookup returns CDR1 SEHNR and CDR2 FQNEAQ (reference sequence). Trimming stripped 5 bases from V and 4 bases from J, with 18 bases between. DNA for the CDR3: TGTGCCAGCAGCCGAAGAGGGGGGCAGGAGTACGAGCAGTACTTC. Translated: CASSRRGGQEYEQYF.

CDR3 nucleotides: TGCAGCGTTGAAGGGCGGGAGGGCCCTGCAGGGCAGTTCTTC. This gives the protein CSVEGREGPAGQFF. This chain joins TRBV29-1 and TRBJ2-1; 9 nucleotides align to TRBD2. V was pared by 1 base and J by 12 bases, with 10 bases of the junction left unmatched. The germline CDR1 and CDR2 sequences are SQVTM and ANQGSEA. The length of the CDR3 is 14 residues.

The rearrangement uses TRBV4-1 and TRBJ1-5; D remains ambiguous. The CDR3 runs 16 residues. Trimming left V 1 base short and J 4 bases short, with 14 bases between. From germline, CDR1 is MGHRA and CDR2 YSYEKL. CDR3 region: CASSQGSNEVNQPQHF. Written as DNA, the CDR3 is TGCGCCAGCAGCCAAGGGTCAAATGAAGTTAATCAGCCCCAGCATTTT.